The T cell receptor beta chain under discussion was sequenced for a study of blood T cell repertoires in COVID-19. Background on the study: The United States, Italy and Spain were the sources of the acute and convalescent COVID-19 samples. T cells, B-cell-depleted T cells, or PBMCs supplied cDNA or gDNA.

Ten or more counts support this clone. From germline, CDR1 is SGHTA and CDR2 FQGNSA. This CDR3 is 14 amino acids long. Deletions cut 1 base from V and 3 bases from J, with 10 bases between. In the authors' workflow: Using reference gene primer amplification, nucleated cell counts were estimated. Libraries were prepared by immunoSEQ multiplex PCR; TCRdb keeps only in-frame clonotypes and omits some of them. V and J calls and clone size come straight from that table; D and trimming were deduced from the DNA. Among roughly 250,000 clones, 88% were seen once, and the ten largest hold approximately 2%. The gene calls are TRBV7-2 and TRBJ2-7; D is unresolved. The specimen was peripheral blood. The receptor's source is a woman between 40 and 50 years old who had recovered from COVID-19. The CDR3 sequence: CASSLERGVYEQYF. CDR3 DNA: TGTGCCAGCAGCTTAGAAAGAGGTGTCTACGAGCAGTACTTC. Based on the CDR3 plus reference TRBV7-2 and TRBJ2-7, the full variable domain is GAGVSQSPSNKVTEKGKDVELRCDPISGHTALYWYRQSLGQGLEFLIYFQGNSAPDKSGLPSDRFSAERTGGSVSTLTIQRTQQEDSAVYLCASSLERGVYEQYFGPGTRLTVT.